This entry lists 14 T cell receptor beta chains sequenced from one sample in a study of blood T cell repertoires in COVID-19. Libraries were prepared by immunoSEQ multiplex PCR; TCRdb keeps only in-frame clonotypes and omits some of them. The sample lists about 140,000 clones; roughly four fifths were seen once. The sequencing sample was made of peripheral blood. These receptors were collected from an elderly woman with active or convalescent COVID-19.

The chain has TRBV4-3 and TRBJ2-7; D is possibly TRBD1 (5 bases). The germline V and J ends were trimmed by 2 bases and 8 bases, with 13 bases remaining between them. Germline V gene lookup returns CDR1 LGHNA and CDR2 YSLEER. The CDR3 sequence is 13 residues long. CDR3 in DNA: TGCGCCAGCAGCCAAAATATACAGGTCAAGCAGTACTTC. This translates into CASSQNIQVKQYF.

Points on this clone: The sample has other DNA sequences that encode this CDR3 too. The chain links TRBV9 to TRBJ1-4; tentatively, D is TRBD1 (5 bases). The CDR3 spans 14 residues. Germline values: CDR1 SGDLS, CDR2 YYNGEE. Trimming removed 1 base at V and 1 base at J, with 5 bases between. Written as DNA, the CDR3 is TGTGCCAGCAGCGTACAGGGAACTAATGAAAAACTGTTTTTT. As protein: CASSVQGTNEKLFF.

The chain couples TRBV19 to TRBJ1-2; 9 nucleotides align to TRBD1. Trimming took 5 bases from V and 6 from J; bases not matched to a gene: 10. Germline loops: CDR1 LNHDA, CDR2 SQIVND (reference sequence). The CDR3 totals 15 residues. Here the CDR3 reads CASSAEPGQGDGYTF. In DNA, the CDR3 is TGTGCCAGTAGTGCCGAACCGGGACAGGGCGATGGCTACACCTTC.

This clone was seen only a few times. The chain is built from TRBV30 and TRBJ1-5; no clear D. There are 12 residues in the CDR3. Germline V gives CDR1 GTSNPN, CDR2 SVGIG (reference sequence). The V gene lost 2 bases and the J gene lost 7 bases, with 9 bases spanning the gap. The CDR3: CAWSLGSQPQHF. The CDR3 DNA reads TGTGCCTGGAGTTTGGGTAGCCAGCCCCAGCATTTT. The full variable domain, rest sourced from reference TRBV30 and TRBJ1-5, is SQTIHQWPATLVQPVGSPLSLECTVEGTSNPNLYWYRQAAGRGLQLLFYSVGIGQISSEVPQNLSASRPQDRQFILSSKKLLLSDSGFYLCAWSLGSQPQHFGDGTRLSIL.

The rearrangement links TRBV19 to TRBJ2-1; tentatively, D is TRBD2 (6 bases). Trimming stripped 3 bases from V and 6 bases from J, with 12 bases between. The CDR3 loop spans 14 amino acids. From germline, CDR1 is LNHDA and CDR2 SQIVND (reference sequence). The DNA of the CDR3 is TGTGCCAGTAGTATGGCGGCGGGGAGCAATGAGCAGTTCTTC. Encoded protein: CASSMAAGSNEQFF.

This sequence joins TRBV9 and TRBJ2-1; D not certain. The V and J ends lost 0 bases and 4 bases respectively, with 5 bases between them. This CDR3 spans 13 amino acids. Germline CDR1 SGDLS, CDR2 YYNGEE. CDR3: CASSVAVYNEQFF. The CDR3, as DNA: TGTGCCAGCAGCGTAGCTGTATACAATGAGCAGTTCTTC.

CDR3 in amino acids: CASSSGQRVQETQYF. The DNA for the CDR3 is TGCGCCAGCAGCTCCGGACAGAGAGTTCAAGAGACCCAGTACTTC. The chain employs TRBV5-1 and TRBJ2-5; possible D gene TRBD1, 6 bases. The germline V gene has CDR1 SGHRS and CDR2 YFSETQ. V was pared by 3 bases and J by 2 bases, with 14 bases between. The CDR3 contains 15 residues.

The chain uses TRBV28 and TRBJ2-2; 9 bases are shared with TRBD2. V lost 6 bases and J lost 5; bases outside the gene matches: 7. The CDR3 covers 15 residues. Germline-derived CDR1 and CDR2 are MDHEN and SYDVKM. DNA for the CDR3: TGTGCCAGCAGAACCGGGACTAGCCGGACCGGGGAGCTGTTTTTT. Protein sequence: CASRTGTSRTGELFF.

This sequence joins TRBV3-1 (or the pseudogene TRBV3-2) and TRBJ2-2, with TRBD2 matching 7 bases. The CDR3 is 15 residues long. J lost 9 bases, V lost 1 base, and 8 bases had no gene match. The germline CDR1 and CDR2 sequences are LGHDT and YNNKEL (reference sequence). CDR3 loop: CASSQGRGGTRELFF. In nucleotides, the CDR3 is TGTGCCAGCAGCCAAGGTCGCGGGGGTACTCGGGAGCTGTTTTTT.

The CDR3 protein is CAWSAGLGGYEQYF. The DNA for the CDR3 is TGTGCCTGGAGTGCCGGACTAGGCGGGTACGAGCAGTACTTC. The V call is TRBV30, the J call TRBJ2-7; 7 bases are a match to TRBD2. V was clipped by 1 base and J by 4 bases; unmatched bases: 7. Germline CDR1 GTSNPN, CDR2 SVGIG (reference sequence). This CDR3 has 14 amino acids. The entire variable domain, with the rest obtained from reference TRBV30 and TRBJ2-7, is as follows: SQTIHQWPATLVQPVGSPLSLECTVEGTSNPNLYWYRQAAGRGLQLLFYSVGIGQISSEVPQNLSASRPQDRQFILSSKKLLLSDSGFYLCAWSAGLGGYEQYFGPGTRLTVT.

This clone was seen a handful of times. In nucleotides, the CDR3 is TGTGCCAGCAGTTTAAAGGGGACAACGATAAATTCACCCCTCCACTTT. Amino acid sequence: CASSLKGTTINSPLHF. The V call is TRBV27, the J call TRBJ1-6, with D perhaps TRBD1 (6 bases). Trimming took off 2 bases at V and 7 bases at J, with 15 bases between the two ends. Germline CDR1 MNHEY, CDR2 SMNVEV (reference sequence). The CDR3 contains 16 residues.

V and J are TRBV27 and TRBJ1-3; no definite D call. The CDR3 spans 14 residues. The V end was cut by 2 bases, the J end by 0 bases, with 5 bases between. Germline CDR1 reads MNHEY; CDR2 reads SMNVEV (reference sequence). Here the CDR3 DNA reads TGTGCCAGCAGTTTAAGTAGCTCTGGAAACACCATATATTTT. It is translated as CASSLSSSGNTIYF.

The chain carries TRBV29-1 and TRBJ1-1; D may be TRBD1 (6 bases). The germline CDR1 and CDR2 sequences are SQVTM and ANQGSEA. There are 14 residues in the CDR3. Trimming cost V 5 bases and J 1 base, with 14 bases left between them. DNA of the CDR3: TGCAGCGTTTACGGCGGCAGGGGGAACACTGAAGCTTTCTTT. Its translation is CSVYGGRGNTEAFF.

V usage is TRBV12-3 or TRBV12-4 and J usage is TRBJ2-7, with 9 positions matching TRBD1. The CDR3 is 11 amino acids. J lost 9 bases, V lost 5 bases, and 2 bases had no gene match. The CDR3 DNA reads TGTGCCAGCAGTGTGGACAGGGGGCAGTACTTC. Residues: CASSVDRGQYF.